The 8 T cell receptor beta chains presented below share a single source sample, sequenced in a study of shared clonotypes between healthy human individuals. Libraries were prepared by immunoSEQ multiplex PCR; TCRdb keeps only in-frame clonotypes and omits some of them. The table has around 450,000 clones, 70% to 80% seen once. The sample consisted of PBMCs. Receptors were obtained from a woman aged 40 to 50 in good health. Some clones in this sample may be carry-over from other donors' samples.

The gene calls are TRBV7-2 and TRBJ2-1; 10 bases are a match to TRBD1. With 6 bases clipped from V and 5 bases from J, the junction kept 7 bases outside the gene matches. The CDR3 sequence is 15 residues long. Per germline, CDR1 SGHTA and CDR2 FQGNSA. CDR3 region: CASRLTGGINNEQFF. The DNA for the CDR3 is TGTGCCAGCAGGTTGACAGGGGGCATCAACAATGAGCAGTTCTTC.

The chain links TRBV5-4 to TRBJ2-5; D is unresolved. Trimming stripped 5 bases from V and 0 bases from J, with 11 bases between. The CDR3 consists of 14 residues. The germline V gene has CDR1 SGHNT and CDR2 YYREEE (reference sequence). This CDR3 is CASSTYGYQETQYF. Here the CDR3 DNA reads TGTGCCAGCAGTACCTATGGCTACCAAGAGACCCAGTACTTC.

The CDR3 sequence is CASSTTGTSGIFYEQYF. CDR3 nucleotides: TGTGCCAGTAGTACAACCGGGACTAGCGGGATTTTCTACGAGCAGTACTTC. The chain is built from TRBV19 and TRBJ2-7; 13 bases map to TRBD2. Unmatched junction bases numbered 9, after V lost 4 bases and J lost 3 bases. This CDR3 spans 17 amino acids. Germline CDR1 LNHDA, CDR2 SQIVND (reference sequence).

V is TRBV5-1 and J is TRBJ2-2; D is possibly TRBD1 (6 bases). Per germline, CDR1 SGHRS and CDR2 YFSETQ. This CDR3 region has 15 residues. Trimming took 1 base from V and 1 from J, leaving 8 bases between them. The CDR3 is CASSLSQGNTGELFF. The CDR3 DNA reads TGCGCCAGCAGCTTGTCACAGGGGAACACCGGGGAGCTGTTTTTT.

DNA for the CDR3: TGTGCCAGCAGTGAAGGGGACCGCCCTTACGAGCAGTACTTC. Its protein product is CASSEGDRPYEQYF. This rearrangement joins TRBV2 to TRBJ2-7; the D call may be TRBD1 or TRBD2 (5 bases each). V gave up 1 base and J gave up 4 bases, with 11 bases separating them. Germline lookup yields CDR1 SNHLY and CDR2 FYNNEI. The CDR3 has 14 residues.

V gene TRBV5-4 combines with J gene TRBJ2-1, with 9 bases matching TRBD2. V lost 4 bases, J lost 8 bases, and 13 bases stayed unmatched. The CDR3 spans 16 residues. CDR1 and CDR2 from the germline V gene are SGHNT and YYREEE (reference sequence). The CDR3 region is CASSPSRLAVDDEQFF. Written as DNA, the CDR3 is TGTGCCAGCAGCCCGAGCCGACTAGCGGTAGACGATGAGCAGTTCTTC.

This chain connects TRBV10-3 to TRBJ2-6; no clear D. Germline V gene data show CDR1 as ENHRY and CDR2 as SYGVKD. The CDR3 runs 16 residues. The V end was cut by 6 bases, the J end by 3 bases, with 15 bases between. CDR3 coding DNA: TGTGCCATCAGGAAAAATGTGGGGAATGGGGCCAACGTCCTGACTTTC. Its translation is CAIRKNVGNGANVLTF.

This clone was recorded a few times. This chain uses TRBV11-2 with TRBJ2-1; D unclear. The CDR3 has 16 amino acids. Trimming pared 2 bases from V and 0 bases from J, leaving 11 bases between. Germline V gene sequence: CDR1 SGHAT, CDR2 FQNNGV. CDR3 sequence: CASSLPRLSSYNEQFF. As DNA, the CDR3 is TGTGCCAGCAGCTTACCCCGACTGAGCTCCTACAATGAGCAGTTCTTC.